The 26 T cell receptor beta chains reported below all come from one sample, sequenced in a study of CD8+ T cells in alopecia areata. Reverse transcribed after extraction, RNA yielded cDNA as the sequencing template. Only in-frame clones appear in the TCRdb table, and some are missing; sequencing was by immunoSEQ multiplex PCR. The table records 150,000 to 200,000 clones, about 65% of them present only once. Treatment described: oral pan-JAK inhibitor, 5-10 mg twice daily. Here the sequenced sample was CD4+ T cells sorted from blood, taken around week 50, from a patient treated with tofacitinib. These receptors were collected from a human donor with alopecia areata.

J is TRBJ1-1 and V is TRBV7-3; possibly TRBD1 for D (6 bases). CDR3 length: 13 amino acids. The germline V gene has CDR1 SGHTA and CDR2 FQGTGA. Trimming removed 5 bases from V and 1 base from J, with 8 bases in between. The CDR3 DNA follows: TGTGCCAGCAGCCAGACAGGGAACACTGAAGCTTTCTTT. Translation: CASSQTGNTEAFF.

The genes are TRBV7-2 and TRBJ2-2; D unresolved. Germline V gene sequence: CDR1 SGHTA, CDR2 FQGNSA. V was pared by 0 bases and J by 5 bases, with 10 bases between. CDR3 length: 15 amino acids. CDR3 sequence: CASSLAGSRTGELFF. In nucleotides, the CDR3 is TGTGCCAGCAGCTTAGCGGGATCCAGAACCGGGGAGCTGTTTTTT.

The table lists this clone with a few counts. The chain has TRBV6-5 and TRBJ2-1, with TRBD1 identical over 9 bases. V shed 6 bases and J 7 bases; nucleotides not matched to a gene: 7. Germline V CDR1 and CDR2: MNHEY, SVGAGI. The CDR3 runs to 14 residues. This CDR3 reads CASSPGQGRNEQFF. The CDR3 DNA reads as TGTGCCAGCAGCCCGGGACAGGGACGAAATGAGCAGTTCTTC.

A remark on this clone: Other nucleotide sequences from this sample produce the same CDR3. The chain's CDR3 is CAWSVLGETQYF. CDR3 nucleotides: TGTGCCTGGAGTGTACTTGGTGAGACCCAGTACTTC. This sequence joins TRBV30 and TRBJ2-5, with no clear D. The CDR3 consists of 12 residues. Germline CDR1 reads GTSNPN; CDR2 reads SVGIG (reference sequence). Trimming took 0 bases from V and 5 from J, leaving 7 bases between them.

The chain couples TRBV7-2 to TRBJ2-5; D is possibly TRBD1 or TRBD2 (5 bases each). V lost 1 base and J lost 5, with 17 bases in between. The germline CDR1 and CDR2 sequences are SGHTA and FQGNSA. This CDR3 is 16 amino acids long. The CDR3 nucleotides are TGTGCCAGCAGCTTAGTTTGGCGGGTATCAGGGGAGACCCAGTACTTC. Protein: CASSLVWRVSGETQYF.

This clone was picked up a small number of times. This rearrangement joins TRBV7-9 to TRBJ1-4; 7 bases agree with TRBD1. Germline values: CDR1 SEHNR, CDR2 FQNEAQ (reference sequence). J was trimmed by 5 bases and V by 5 bases; bases with no gene match: 8. The CDR3 extends over 15 amino acids. Here the CDR3 DNA reads TGTGCCAGCAGCCATACTCAGGGGGGCAATGAAAAACTGTTTTTT. Its protein is CASSHTQGGNEKLFF. Together with reference TRBV7-9 and TRBJ1-4, the CDR3 gives the full variable domain: DTGVSQNPRHKITKRGQNVTFRCDPISEHNRLYWYRQTLGQGPEFLTYFQNEAQLEKSRLLSDRFSAERPKGSFSTLEIQRTEQGDSAMYLCASSHTQGGNEKLFFGSGTQLSVL.

This clone was counted a few times. V is TRBV14 and J is TRBJ2-1, with 10 bases lining up with TRBD2. Germline V gene sequence: CDR1 SGHDN, CDR2 FVKESK. This CDR3 comprises 15 residues. The trim removed 4 bases at V and 10 bases at J, leaving 10 bases unmatched. CDR3 region: CASSPTSGGAGEQFF. CDR3 DNA sequence: TGTGCCAGCAGCCCCACCAGCGGGGGGGCGGGGGAGCAGTTCTTC.

This chain uses TRBV7-2 with TRBJ2-7, with TRBD1 identical over 8 bases. The CDR3 has 14 residues. The trim removed 5 bases at V and 3 bases at J, leaving 6 bases unmatched. Germline CDR1 and CDR2: SGHTA and FQGNSA. Written as DNA, the CDR3 is TGTGCCAGCAGCCCCGGACAGGGAGTCTACGAGCAGTACTTC. Amino acids: CASSPGQGVYEQYF.

The V call is TRBV5-1, the J call TRBJ1-6; D is perhaps TRBD1 (5 bases). Germline CDR1 SGHRS, CDR2 YFSETQ. Trimming stripped 2 bases from V and 7 bases from J, with 13 bases between. The CDR3 runs to 15 residues. As DNA, the CDR3 is TGCGCCAGCAGCTTAGATGGGGGGGACAATTCACCCCTCCACTTT. Its translation: CASSLDGGDNSPLHF.

This chain joins TRBV19 and TRBJ2-5; 8 bases map to TRBD1. Unmatched junction bases numbered 3, after V lost 5 bases and J lost 1 base. This CDR3 has 14 amino acids. CDR1 is LNHDA, CDR2 SQIVND, per germline (reference sequence). The CDR3 loop reads CASSWTGSQETQYF. Here the CDR3 DNA reads TGTGCCAGTAGTTGGACAGGGTCCCAAGAGACCCAGTACTTC.

V is TRBV5-1 and J is TRBJ1-2; 8 bases agree with TRBD1. This CDR3 is 13 amino acids long. The V gene end was trimmed by 0 bases and the J gene end by 7 bases; junction bases not matched to a gene: 2. Germline CDR1 is SGHRS and CDR2 is YFSETQ. DNA for the CDR3: TGCGCCAGCAGCTTGGGACAGGGGAGTGGCTACACCTTC. This sequence encodes CASSLGQGSGYTF.

This clone appeared many times. This chain joins TRBV18 and TRBJ2-1, with D perhaps assigned TRBD1 or TRBD2 (5 bases each). Germline V lookup: CDR1 KGHSH, CDR2 LQKENI. Trimming took 3 bases from V and 9 from J, leaving 18 bases between them. CDR3 length equals 15 residues. The chain's CDR3 is CASSPRAGLVSEQFF. The CDR3 DNA follows: TGTGCCAGCTCACCGCGGGCAGGGTTGGTTAGTGAGCAGTTCTTC.

The genes are TRBV7-9 and TRBJ2-1, with 7 bases aligning to TRBD1. The CDR3 runs 14 residues. Germline CDR1 and CDR2: SEHNR and FQNEAQ (reference sequence). The J segment lost 5 bases and the V segment lost 7 bases, leaving 8 bases of the junction unmatched. The DNA for the CDR3 is TGTGCCAGCATCCCACAGGGGAGAAACAATGAGCAGTTCTTC. It encodes CASIPQGRNNEQFF.

This sequence joins TRBV11-2 and TRBJ1-2; 11 bases line up with TRBD1. V was clipped by 5 bases and J by 6 bases; unmatched bases: 2. CDR1 and CDR2 from the germline V gene are SGHAT and FQNNGV. This CDR3 comprises 13 residues. In DNA, the CDR3 is TGTGCCAGCAGCCGGGGACAGGGGGATGGCTACACCTTC. Encoded protein: CASSRGQGDGYTF.

This clone occurred a few times. This chain connects TRBV11-1 to TRBJ2-7, with TRBD1 as a possible D gene (6 bases). The CDR3 runs to 15 residues. Germline assignment: CDR1 SGHAT and CDR2 FQDESV (reference sequence). The V and J ends lost 3 bases and 1 base respectively, with 13 bases between them. In nucleotides, the CDR3 is TGTGCCAGCAGCTTCGCAGGGGCAGGGTCCTACGAGCAGTACTTC. Translation: CASSFAGAGSYEQYF. The full variable domain, with the rest looked up from reference TRBV11-1 and TRBJ2-7, is EAEVAQSPRYKITEKSQAVAFWCDPISGHATLYWYRQILGQGPELLVQFQDESVVDDSQLPKDRFSAERLKGVDSTLKIQPAELGDSAMYLCASSFAGAGSYEQYFGPGTRLTVT.

This chain uses TRBV9 with TRBJ2-3, with TRBD2 matching 8 bases. Germline V gives CDR1 SGDLS, CDR2 YYNGEE. The CDR3 sequence is 19 residues long. Losses at the gene ends were 0 bases for V and 2 bases for J; bases not matched to a gene: 14. CDR3 DNA sequence: TGTGCCAGCAGCGTAGGACCTGGCGGGGGGCGTTTAGACACAGATACGCAGTATTTT. It translates to CASSVGPGGGRLDTDTQYF.

There are many counts of this clone. Other DNA sequences in this sample translate to the same CDR3. The chain couples TRBV10-1 to TRBJ2-2; unclear D gene. Germline V gives CDR1 WNHNN, CDR2 SYGVQD (reference sequence). Trimming pared 4 bases from V and 0 bases from J, leaving 3 bases between. The CDR3 covers 13 residues. The CDR3 protein is CASSGPNTGELFF. In DNA, the CDR3 is TGCGCCAGCAGTGGGCCGAACACCGGGGAGCTGTTTTTT.

The chain couples TRBV6-5 to TRBJ1-1, with D hard to call. Germline values: CDR1 MNHEY, CDR2 SVGAGI. Trimming removed 6 bases at V and 1 base at J, with 15 bases between. This CDR3 is 15 amino acids long. The CDR3 sequence: CASRSGGAQNTEAFF. The CDR3 DNA reads as TGTGCCAGCAGATCTGGAGGAGCCCAGAACACTGAAGCTTTCTTT.

The V gene is TRBV2, the J gene TRBJ2-1; 7 bases agree with TRBD2. With V trimmed by 2 bases and J by 6 bases, 4 bases remained unmatched. Germline V gene sequence: CDR1 SNHLY, CDR2 FYNNEI. CDR3 size: 14 residues. CDR3 DNA sequence: TGTGCCAGCAGTGAAAGGACTAGTCGCAATGAGCAGTTCTTC. Translating gives CASSERTSRNEQFF.

The chain joins TRBV5-1 to TRBJ1-1; TRBD1 matches 8 bases. CDR1 SGHRS and CDR2 YFSETQ come from the germline V gene. Trimming at V came to 4 bases and at J to 4 bases, leaving 9 bases not matched to a gene. The CDR3 totals 15 residues. This CDR3 is CASSIRTGRATEAFF. CDR3 DNA sequence: TGCGCCAGCAGCATACGGACAGGGAGGGCCACTGAAGCTTTCTTT.

The CDR3 is CATQQGDEKLFF. The CDR3 nucleotides are TGTGCCACACAACAGGGGGATGAAAAACTGTTTTTT. The J gene is TRBJ1-4, the V gene TRBV10-3; 8 bases line up with TRBD1. Trimming cost V 10 bases and J 6 bases; bases outside gene matches: 4. The germline V gene has CDR1 ENHRY and CDR2 SYGVKD. This CDR3 has 12 amino acids.

The V gene is TRBV5-6, the J gene TRBJ2-1; D gene uncertain. This CDR3 spans 12 amino acids. The V and J ends lost 2 bases and 7 bases respectively, with 7 bases between them. CDR1 and CDR2 (germline): SGHDT, YYEEEE. CDR3 protein: CASSFLGNEQFF. In nucleotides, the CDR3 is TGTGCCAGCAGCTTTTTGGGGAATGAGCAGTTCTTC.

The table lists this clone with a few counts. The rearrangement joins TRBV11-2 to TRBJ1-4; maybe TRBD1 (5 bases). Germline V gene data show CDR1 as SGHAT and CDR2 as FQNNGV. V was cut by 1 base and J by 5 bases, with 5 bases left in between. The CDR3 has 13 amino acids. The CDR3 nucleotides read TGTGCCAGCAGCTTAGGGGGGAATGAAAAACTGTTTTTT. It encodes CASSLGGNEKLFF.

The V call is TRBV7-6, the J call TRBJ2-5, with D unclear. This CDR3 contains 14 residues. The V and J ends lost 7 bases and 3 bases respectively, with 15 bases between them. The germline CDR1 and CDR2 sequences are SGHVS and FNYEAQ. CDR3 DNA sequence: TGTGCCAGCAACGGAGTTGGGCAGGAAGAGACCCAGTACTTC. Its protein is CASNGVGQEETQYF.

The CDR3 spells CASGKGQGRSEKLFF. The CDR3 DNA reads as TGTGCTAGTGGTAAAGGACAGGGCAGGAGTGAAAAACTGTTTTTT. The chain has TRBV12-5 and TRBJ1-4; 8 bases agree with TRBD1. The V segment lost 5 bases and the J segment 7 bases; nucleotides outside the gene matches: 9. The CDR3 has 15 residues. Looked up from germline, CDR1 is LGHNT and CDR2 is FRNRAP.

The CDR3 here is CASSQDRAGDYSGELFF. CDR3 bases: TGCGCCAGCAGCCAAGATCGGGCAGGGGATTATTCCGGGGAGCTGTTTTTT. V usage is TRBV4-1 and J usage is TRBJ2-2; D is perhaps TRBD1 (6 bases). This CDR3 region has 17 residues. V was trimmed by 0 bases and J by 6 bases, leaving 17 bases between them. In germline, CDR1 is MGHRA, CDR2 YSYEKL.